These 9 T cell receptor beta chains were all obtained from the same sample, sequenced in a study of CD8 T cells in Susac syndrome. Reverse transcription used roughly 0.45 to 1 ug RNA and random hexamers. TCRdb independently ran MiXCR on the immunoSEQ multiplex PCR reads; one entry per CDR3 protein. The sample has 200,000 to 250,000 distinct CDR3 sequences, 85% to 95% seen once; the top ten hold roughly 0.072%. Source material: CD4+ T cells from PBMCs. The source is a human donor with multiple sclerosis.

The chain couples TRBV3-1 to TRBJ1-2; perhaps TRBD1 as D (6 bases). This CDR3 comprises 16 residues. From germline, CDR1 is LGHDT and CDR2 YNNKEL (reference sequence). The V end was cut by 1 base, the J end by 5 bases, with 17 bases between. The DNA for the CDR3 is TGTGCCAGCAGCCAAGTGCGACAGGCCACCGGGTATGGCTACACCTTC. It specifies CASSQVRQATGYGYTF.

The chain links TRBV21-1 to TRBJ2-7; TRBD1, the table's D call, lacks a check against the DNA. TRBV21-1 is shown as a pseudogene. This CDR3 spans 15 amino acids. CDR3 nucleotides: TGTGCCAGCAGCCCCCCGGACTGGGGGACCTACGAGCAGTACGTC. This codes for CASSPPDWGTYEQYV.

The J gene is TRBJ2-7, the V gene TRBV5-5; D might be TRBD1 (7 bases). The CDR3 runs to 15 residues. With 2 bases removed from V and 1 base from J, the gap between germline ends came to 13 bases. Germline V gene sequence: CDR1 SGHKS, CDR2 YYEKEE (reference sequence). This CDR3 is CASSLDPGGSYEQYF. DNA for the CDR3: TGTGCCAGCAGCTTAGATCCAGGGGGGTCCTACGAGCAGTACTTC.

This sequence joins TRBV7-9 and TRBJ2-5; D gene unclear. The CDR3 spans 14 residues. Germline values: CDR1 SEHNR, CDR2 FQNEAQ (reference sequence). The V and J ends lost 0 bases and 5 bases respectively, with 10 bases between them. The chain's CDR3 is CASSLALGRETQYF. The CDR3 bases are TGTGCCAGCAGCTTAGCGCTTGGGCGGGAGACCCAGTACTTC.

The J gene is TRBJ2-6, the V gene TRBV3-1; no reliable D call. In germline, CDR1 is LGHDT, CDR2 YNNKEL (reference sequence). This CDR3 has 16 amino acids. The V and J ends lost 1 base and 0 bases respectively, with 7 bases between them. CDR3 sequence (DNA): TGTGCCAGCAGCCAAGCATTCCCCTCTGGGGCCAACGTCCTGACTTTC. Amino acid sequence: CASSQAFPSGANVLTF.

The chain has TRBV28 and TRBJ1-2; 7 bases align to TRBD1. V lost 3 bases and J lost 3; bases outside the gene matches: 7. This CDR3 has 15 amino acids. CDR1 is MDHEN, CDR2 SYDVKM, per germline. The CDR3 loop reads CASSFQTGSYYGYTF. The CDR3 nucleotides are TGTGCCAGCAGTTTCCAGACAGGGAGCTACTATGGCTACACCTTC.

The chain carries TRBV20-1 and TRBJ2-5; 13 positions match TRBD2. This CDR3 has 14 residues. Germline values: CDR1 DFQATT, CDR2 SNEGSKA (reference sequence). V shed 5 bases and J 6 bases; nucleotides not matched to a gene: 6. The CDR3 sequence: CSAGGLAGVQTQYF. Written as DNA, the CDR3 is TGCAGTGCTGGCGGACTAGCGGGAGTTCAGACCCAGTACTTC.

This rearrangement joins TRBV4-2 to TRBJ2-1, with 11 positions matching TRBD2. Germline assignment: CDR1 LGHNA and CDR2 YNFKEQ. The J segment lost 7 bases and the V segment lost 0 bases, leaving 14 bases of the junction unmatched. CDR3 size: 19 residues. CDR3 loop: CASSQEGTRGVAGGNEQFF. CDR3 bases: TGTGCCAGCAGCCAAGAGGGGACCCGGGGGGTAGCGGGAGGGAATGAGCAGTTCTTC.

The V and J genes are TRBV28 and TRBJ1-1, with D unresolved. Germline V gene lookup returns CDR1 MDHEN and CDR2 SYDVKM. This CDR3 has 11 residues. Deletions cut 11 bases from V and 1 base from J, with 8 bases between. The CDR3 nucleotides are TGTGCCTCGGAGACGAACACTGAAGCTTTCTTT. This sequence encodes CASETNTEAFF. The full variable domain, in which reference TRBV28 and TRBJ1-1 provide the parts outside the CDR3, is DVKVTQSSRYLVKRTGEKVFLECVQDMDHENMFWYRQDPGLGLRLIYFSYDVKMKEKGDIPEGYSVSREKKERFSLILESASTNQTSMYLCASETNTEAFFGQGTRLTVV.